This T cell receptor (beta chain) was captured in a study of OX40 agonist ivuxolimab in advanced cancers. As for the study in general: At 0.01 to 10 mg/kg, ivuxolimab was administered intravenously to patients every 2 weeks.

V was pared by 3 bases and J by 5 bases, with 0 bases of the junction left unmatched. The CDR3 covers 12 residues. Germline V gives CDR1 SGHDT, CDR2 YYEEEE. Only a few counts were recorded for this clone. The table came from immunoSEQ multiplex PCR; TCRdb's copy has only in-frame clones and leaves some out. The sample contains about 19,000 clones, around four fifths of which appear only once. The cohort excluded patients with autoimmune disease history or systemic immunosuppression. This TCR was sampled from an adult with an advanced solid tumor such as melanoma, head and neck, liver or kidney cancer. Sequences were derived from CD4+ or CD8+ T cells sorted from blood, sampled in a trial of the OX40 agonist ivuxolimab. V is TRBV5-6 and J is TRBJ1-1; 8 bases are shared with TRBD1. CDR3 coding DNA: TGTGCCAGCAGCTGGACAGGGACTGAAGCTTTCTTT. It is translated as CASSWTGTEAFF.